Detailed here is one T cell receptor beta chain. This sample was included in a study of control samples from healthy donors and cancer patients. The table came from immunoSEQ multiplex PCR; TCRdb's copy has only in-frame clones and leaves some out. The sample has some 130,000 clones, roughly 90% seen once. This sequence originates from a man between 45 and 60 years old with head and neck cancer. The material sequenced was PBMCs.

CDR3 region: CASRRTGTGGGEQYF. Here the CDR3 DNA reads TGTGCCAGCAGAAGGACCGGGACAGGGGGTGGCGAGCAGTACTTC. The gene calls are TRBV6-5 and TRBJ2-7; 11 bases are a match to TRBD1. The V gene's germline CDR1 is MNHEY and CDR2 SVGAGI. J gave up 6 bases and V 6 bases, and 10 bases lay outside the gene matches. This CDR3 is built from 15 residues.